Shown below are 32 T cell receptor beta chains from a single sample sequenced in a study of graft-versus-host responses after intestinal transplantation. TCRdb's table, derived via immunoSEQ multiplex PCR, lists solely in-frame clones and lacks some. The sample carries tens of thousands of clones, 80% to 95% recorded once. These receptors lack a known antigen. The sample in question was unstimulated CD4+ T cells sorted from spleen or lymph node cells, obtained before intestinal transplant. These receptors were obtained from a human donor who received an intestinal transplant.

The V call is TRBV7-3, the J call TRBJ2-1; a weak D match, TRBD1 (5 bases). Germline V gene lookup returns CDR1 SGHTA and CDR2 FQGTGA. Trimming shortened V by 2 bases and J by 6 bases, and 8 bases separated the two germline ends. This CDR3 has 13 amino acids. The CDR3 sequence: CASSLGATNEQFF. Written as DNA, the CDR3 is TGTGCCAGCAGCTTAGGGGCAACCAATGAGCAGTTCTTC.

The chain couples TRBV18 to TRBJ2-7; 8 nucleotides agree with TRBD1. Germline CDR1 is KGHSH and CDR2 is LQKENI. V gave up 3 bases and J gave up 3 bases; unmatched junction bases: 1. The CDR3 contains 13 residues. DNA of the CDR3: TGTGCCAGCTCACCGGGACAGGACTACGAGCAGTACTTC. Translation gives CASSPGQDYEQYF.

This rearrangement joins TRBV28 to TRBJ1-5, with D maybe TRBD1 (5 bases). V gave up 5 bases and J gave up 1 base, with 21 bases separating them. The CDR3 is 18 residues long. CDR1 and CDR2 (germline): MDHEN, SYDVKM. The CDR3 region is CASSISGTPTESNQPQHF. Written as DNA, the CDR3 is TGTGCCAGCAGTATTTCCGGGACCCCGACAGAAAGCAATCAGCCCCAGCATTTT.

The chain joins TRBV9 to TRBJ2-3; no firm D call. Germline CDR1 is SGDLS and CDR2 is YYNGEE. Trimming took 3 bases from V and 8 from J, leaving 16 bases between them. The CDR3 has 14 residues. The CDR3 DNA reads TGTGCCAGCAGCGCAAACTCAGCTAGGGTTACGCAGTATTTT. Translation gives CASSANSARVTQYF.

V and J are TRBV5-1 and TRBJ1-4, with 7 bases fitting TRBD1. The V gene end was trimmed by 0 bases and the J gene end by 4 bases; junction bases not matched to a gene: 3. CDR3 length: 15 amino acids. Germline CDR1 reads SGHRS; CDR2 reads YFSETQ. The CDR3 loop reads CASSLGPGGNEKLFF. In DNA, the CDR3 is TGCGCCAGCAGCTTGGGCCCAGGGGGTAATGAAAAACTGTTTTTT.

This chain links TRBV7-7 with TRBJ2-5; tentative D call: TRBD2 (5 bases). Germline assignment: CDR1 SSHAT and CDR2 FNYEAQ (reference sequence). Between the trimmed V and J ends, which lost 4 bases and 5 bases, there was a span of 14 bases. This CDR3 spans 14 amino acids. CDR3 loop: CASSSGGWTETQYF. The CDR3 region has the DNA TGTGCCAGCAGCTCCGGCGGGTGGACGGAGACCCAGTACTTC.

V usage is TRBV30 and J usage is TRBJ2-7; TRBD2 is a possible D gene (6 bases). CDR1 is GTSNPN and CDR2 is SVGIG in the germline V gene (reference sequence). Trimming took off 3 bases at V and 6 bases at J, with 9 bases between the two ends. This CDR3 has 11 amino acids. CDR3 sequence reads: CAWRGSGEQYF. CDR3 DNA: TGTGCCTGGAGGGGTAGCGGCGAGCAGTACTTC.

The genes are TRBV28 and TRBJ2-7, with TRBD1 identical over 9 bases. CDR1 MDHEN and CDR2 SYDVKM come from the germline V gene. Trimming cost V 4 bases and J 5 bases; bases outside gene matches: 9. This CDR3 contains 15 residues. CDR3 amino acids: CASSSTGTGTHEQYF. The CDR3 DNA reads TGTGCCAGCAGTTCCACCGGGACAGGGACCCACGAGCAGTACTTC.

V and J are TRBV18 and TRBJ2-3; TRBD2 matches 7 bases. The CDR3 is made up of 16 amino acids. Losses at the gene ends were 3 bases for V and 2 bases for J; bases not matched to a gene: 8. Looked up from germline, CDR1 is KGHSH and CDR2 is LQKENI. CDR3 amino acids: CASSPRSSGSTDTQYF. CDR3 nucleotide sequence: TGTGCCAGCTCACCGAGGTCTAGCGGCTCCACAGATACGCAGTATTTT.

The V gene is TRBV5-6, the J gene TRBJ2-5; possible D gene TRBD2, 6 bases. V was shortened by 6 bases and J by 1 base, with 16 bases between the two germline ends. Germline CDR1 reads SGHDT; CDR2 reads YYEEEE. The CDR3 runs to 15 residues. CDR3 sequence reads: CASTPDLGGQETQYF. The CDR3 DNA is TGTGCCAGCACACCCGATCTGGGAGGCCAAGAGACCCAGTACTTC. Full variable domain (missing parts from reference TRBV5-6 and TRBJ2-5): DAGVTQSPTHLIKTRGQQVTLRCSPKSGHDTVSWYQQALGQGPQFIFQYYEEEERQRGNFPDRFSGHQFPNYSSELNVNALLLGDSALYLCASTPDLGGQETQYFGPGTRLLVL.

The J gene is TRBJ2-5, the V gene TRBV19; 7 bases map to TRBD2. CDR1 and CDR2 from the germline V gene are LNHDA and SQIVND (reference sequence). This CDR3 contains 15 residues. J gave up 5 bases and V 5 bases, and 11 bases lay outside the gene matches. Written as DNA, the CDR3 is TGTGCCAGTAGTCCCCCCCCGGCGGGAGCTGAGACCCAGTACTTC. Protein: CASSPPPAGAETQYF. The full variable domain, in which reference TRBV19 and TRBJ2-5 provide the parts outside the CDR3, is DGGITQSPKYLFRKEGQNVTLSCEQNLNHDAMYWYRQDPGQGLRLIYYSQIVNDFQKGDIAEGYSVSREKKESFPLTVTSAQKNPTAFYLCASSPPPAGAETQYFGPGTRLLVL.

The chain combines TRBV30 with TRBJ1-1, with a possible D match to TRBD1 (5 bases). From germline, CDR1 is GTSNPN and CDR2 SVGIG (reference sequence). V shed 4 bases and J shed 0 bases, with 9 bases lying between them. The CDR3 has 13 amino acids. CDR3 protein: CAWMGTVNTEAFF. The CDR3 DNA reads TGTGCCTGGATGGGGACCGTGAACACTGAAGCTTTCTTT.

The J gene is TRBJ2-1, the V gene TRBV5-1, with 13 bases identical to TRBD2. After removal of 2 bases from V and 4 bases from J, the junction contained 6 bases not matched to a gene. This CDR3 comprises 17 residues. CDR1 SGHRS and CDR2 YFSETQ come from the germline V gene. The CDR3 bases are TGCGCCAGCAGCTTCGGACTAGCGGGAGAACCTTACAATGAGCAGTTCTTC. Translating it yields CASSFGLAGEPYNEQFF. The entire variable domain, with the rest obtained from reference TRBV5-1 and TRBJ2-1, is as follows: KAGVTQTPRYLIKTRGQQVTLSCSPISGHRSVSWYQQTPGQGLQFLFEYFSETQRNKGNFPGRFSGRQFSNSRSEMNVSTLELGDSALYLCASSFGLAGEPYNEQFFGPGTRLTVL.

V and J are TRBV5-1 and TRBJ2-7, with D possibly matching TRBD1 (6 bases). Germline V gene data show CDR1 as SGHRS and CDR2 as YFSETQ. The CDR3 spans 16 residues. The germline V and J ends were trimmed by 1 base and 1 base, with 15 bases remaining between them. CDR3 nucleotide sequence: TGCGCCAGCAGCTTGCTTGGACAGACCAAGTCCTACGAGCAGTACTTC. Residues: CASSLLGQTKSYEQYF.

This chain joins TRBV5-6 and TRBJ2-3; TRBD2 matches at 11 bases. This CDR3 contains 17 residues. Germline values: CDR1 SGHDT, CDR2 YYEEEE. V gave up 4 bases and J gave up 0 bases; unmatched junction bases: 7. CDR3 protein: CASSPASGRPSTDTQYF. Here the CDR3 DNA reads TGTGCCAGCAGCCCGGCTAGCGGGAGGCCTAGCACAGATACGCAGTATTTT.

V and J are TRBV6-5 and TRBJ2-2; the D gene is possibly TRBD1 (6 bases). V lost 6 bases and J 4 bases, leaving 15 bases between the germline ends. CDR3 length equals 15 residues. Germline V lookup: CDR1 MNHEY, CDR2 SVGAGI. CDR3 bases: TGTGCCAGCAGAATACCACAGGGCTCCACCGGGGAGCTGTTTTTT. It is translated as CASRIPQGSTGELFF.

This clone was recorded only once. The CDR3 sequence is CASSPPPGSSTDTQYF. The CDR3 nucleotides are TGCGCCAGCAGCCCTCCCCCTGGTTCAAGCACAGATACGCAGTATTTT. J is TRBJ2-3 and V is TRBV4-1; unclear D gene. The length of the CDR3 is 16 residues. V lost 4 bases to trimming and J lost 0 bases, with 14 bases between them. CDR1 is MGHRA and CDR2 is YSYEKL in the germline V gene.

The chain carries TRBV19 and TRBJ2-3; TRBD1 matches 10 bases. Per the germline V gene, CDR1 is LNHDA and CDR2 is SQIVND (reference sequence). V was pared by 5 bases and J by 0 bases, with 2 bases of the junction left unmatched. This CDR3 contains 15 residues. CDR3 residues: CASSPGQGSTDTQYF. Here the CDR3 DNA reads TGTGCCAGTAGTCCGGGACAGGGGAGCACAGATACGCAGTATTTT.

The chain recombines TRBV6-6 with TRBJ2-7; weak D call: TRBD2 (6 bases). With 6 bases removed from V and 3 bases from J, the gap between germline ends came to 18 bases. This CDR3 comprises 15 residues. Germline V lookup: CDR1 MNHNY, CDR2 SVGAGI (reference sequence). The CDR3 here is CASSLFGGASYEQYF. CDR3 nucleotides: TGTGCCAGCAGCCTCTTCGGGGGAGCTAGCTACGAGCAGTACTTC.

DNA for the CDR3: TGTGCCAGCTCACCGGGGACAGGTCCCTACGAGCAGTACTTC. This gives the protein CASSPGTGPYEQYF. The chain uses TRBV18 and TRBJ2-7, with 8 bases matching TRBD1. The V gene's germline CDR1 is KGHSH and CDR2 LQKENI. CDR3 length equals 14 residues. The trim removed 3 bases at V and 2 bases at J, leaving 3 bases unmatched.

The genes are TRBV2 and TRBJ2-1; 9 nucleotides match TRBD1. The CDR3 sequence is 15 residues long. J was trimmed by 5 bases and V by 5 bases; bases with no gene match: 7. Germline CDR1 and CDR2: SNHLY and FYNNEI. CDR3 bases: TGTGCCAGCAGTTGGACAGGGGAAGGGGACAATGAGCAGTTCTTC. It codes for CASSWTGEGDNEQFF.

V and J are TRBV19 and TRBJ2-1; unclear D gene. V dropped 4 bases and J dropped 0 bases, with 22 bases sitting between them. The CDR3 loop spans 19 amino acids. Germline V gives CDR1 LNHDA, CDR2 SQIVND (reference sequence). The CDR3 DNA reads TGTGCCAGTAGTAGGGAATCCTATAGCCACCCATACTCCTACAATGAGCAGTTCTTC. Amino acids: CASSRESYSHPYSYNEQFF.

The chain has TRBV29-1 and TRBJ2-1, with D maybe TRBD1 (7 bases). This CDR3 is built from 12 residues. The V gene's germline CDR1 is SQVTM and CDR2 ANQGSEA. Between the trimmed V and J ends, which lost 7 bases and 5 bases, there was a span of 12 bases. CDR3 sequence reads: CSGGDSNNEQFF. In nucleotides, the CDR3 is TGCAGCGGGGGGGACAGTAACAATGAGCAGTTCTTC.

This clone was found once. V gene TRBV5-5 combines with J gene TRBJ1-2; D call uncertain. V lost 4 bases and J 2 bases, leaving 9 bases between the germline ends. From germline, CDR1 is SGHKS and CDR2 YYEKEE (reference sequence). CDR3 length: 13 residues. CDR3 sequence: CASSPQENYGYTF. CDR3 DNA sequence: TGTGCCAGCAGCCCCCAGGAAAACTATGGCTACACCTTC.

This clone was picked up one time. The CDR3 region has the DNA TGTGCCAGCAGCTTAACGGAGGTCCGATTGAACAATGAGCAGTTCTTC. This encodes CASSLTEVRLNNEQFF. The chain has TRBV9 and TRBJ2-1; tentatively, D is TRBD2 (5 bases). V was shortened by 4 bases and J by 5 bases, with 19 bases between the two germline ends. The CDR3 length is 16 residues. The germline CDR1 and CDR2 sequences are SGDLS and YYNGEE.

The chain has TRBV21-1 and TRBJ1-5; no check of the table's D call, TRBD1, against the DNA was made. TRBV21-1 is shown as a pseudogene. The CDR3 runs 15 residues. CDR3 in amino acids: CASSKHRYSNQPQHF. The CDR3 nucleotides are TGTGCCAGCAGCAAACACAGGTATAGCAATCAGCCCCAGCATTTT.

V is TRBV7-9 and J is TRBJ1-4; weak D call: TRBD1 (6 bases). CDR1 is SEHNR, CDR2 FQNEAQ, per germline (reference sequence). The CDR3 extends over 16 amino acids. Between the trimmed V and J ends, which lost 1 base and 4 bases, there was a span of 13 bases. The CDR3 is CASSLVGQNYNEKLFF. The CDR3 DNA reads TGTGCCAGCAGCTTAGTAGGACAGAACTATAATGAAAAACTGTTTTTT. Drawing the rest from reference TRBV7-9 and TRBJ1-4, the complete variable domain is DTGVSQNPRHKITKRGQNVTFRCDPISEHNRLYWYRQTLGQGPEFLTYFQNEAQLEKSRLLSDRFSAERPKGSFSTLEIQRTEQGDSAMYLCASSLVGQNYNEKLFFGSGTQLSVL.

The CDR3 DNA is TGCGCCAGCAGCTTGACCCAGGGTGTCGGTGGTACGCAGTATTTT. It encodes CASSLTQGVGGTQYF. The V and J genes are TRBV5-1 and TRBJ2-3; the D gene is possibly TRBD1 (5 bases). Germline CDR1 SGHRS, CDR2 YFSETQ. V lost 1 base, J lost 8 bases, and 17 bases lay in between. There are 15 residues in the CDR3.

This clone has a single count. V and J are TRBV29-1 and TRBJ1-3, with D hard to call. Germline CDR1 reads SQVTM; CDR2 reads ANQGSEA. The CDR3 runs to 12 residues. Trimming shortened V by 6 bases and J by 4 bases, and 10 bases separated the two germline ends. CDR3 region: CSVSRPGNTIYF. The CDR3 nucleotides read TGCAGCGTCTCAAGACCCGGAAACACCATATATTTT.

The V call is TRBV5-1, the J call TRBJ1-3; D remains ambiguous. The germline CDR1 and CDR2 sequences are SGHRS and YFSETQ. This CDR3 region has 13 residues. V lost 4 bases and J lost 0, with 5 bases in between. The CDR3, as DNA: TGCGCCAGCAGCCTGGGCTCTGGAAACACCATATATTTT. It encodes CASSLGSGNTIYF.

The chain is built from TRBV2 and TRBJ1-1; D gene unclear. The V end was cut by 6 bases, the J end by 6 bases, with 17 bases between. CDR3 length equals 14 residues. Looked up from germline, CDR1 is SNHLY and CDR2 is FYNNEI. The CDR3 region is CASSDPGETAEAFF. DNA for the CDR3: TGTGCCAGCAGCGACCCTGGGGAAACAGCTGAAGCTTTCTTT.

This sequence joins TRBV2 and TRBJ2-1, with 8 bases aligning to TRBD2. In germline, CDR1 is SNHLY, CDR2 FYNNEI. Germline trimming cut 3 bases from V and 5 bases from J; bases unmatched to any gene: 6. This CDR3 contains 15 residues. Here the CDR3 reads CASSEKREFNNEQFF. The DNA of the CDR3 is TGTGCCAGCAGTGAGAAGCGGGAGTTTAACAATGAGCAGTTCTTC.